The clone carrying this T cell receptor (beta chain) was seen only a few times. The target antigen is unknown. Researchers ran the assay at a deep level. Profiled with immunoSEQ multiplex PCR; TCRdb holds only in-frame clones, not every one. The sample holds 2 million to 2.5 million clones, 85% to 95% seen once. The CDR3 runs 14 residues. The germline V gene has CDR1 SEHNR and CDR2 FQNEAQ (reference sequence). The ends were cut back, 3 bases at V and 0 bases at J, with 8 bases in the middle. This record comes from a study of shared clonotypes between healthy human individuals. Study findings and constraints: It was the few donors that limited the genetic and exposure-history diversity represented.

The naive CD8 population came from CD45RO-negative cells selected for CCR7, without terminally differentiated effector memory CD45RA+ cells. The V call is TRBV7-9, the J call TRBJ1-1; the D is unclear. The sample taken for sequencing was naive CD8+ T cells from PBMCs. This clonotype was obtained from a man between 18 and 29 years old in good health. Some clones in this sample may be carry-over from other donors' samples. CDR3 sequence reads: CASSLPNLNTEAFF. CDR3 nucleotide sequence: TGTGCCAGCAGCTTGCCGAACCTGAACACTGAAGCTTTCTTT.